One sample yielded the 28 T cell receptor beta chains listed below, sequenced in a study of CD8 T cells in Susac syndrome. RNA, at about 0.45 to 1 ug, was reverse transcribed with random hexamers. MiXCR, applied by TCRdb to the immunoSEQ multiplex PCR reads, yields one record per CDR3 protein. This sample has approximately 150,000 distinct CDR3 sequences, with approximately 94% found just once. What was sequenced was CD4+ T cells from PBMCs. Every receptor here comes from a human donor with multiple sclerosis.

This sequence joins TRBV28 and TRBJ1-2; TRBD1 is a possible D gene (6 bases). Germline lookup yields CDR1 MDHEN and CDR2 SYDVKM. This CDR3 contains 18 residues. Trimming took 6 bases from V and 3 from J, leaving 26 bases between them. The CDR3 region is CASREWIFGGRKDYGYTF. The CDR3 DNA reads TGTGCCAGCAGGGAATGGATTTTCGGGGGGCGCAAGGACTATGGCTACACCTTC.

This chain uses TRBV20-1 with TRBJ1-1; D is uncertain. The germline CDR1 and CDR2 sequences are DFQATT and SNEGSKA (reference sequence). This CDR3 region has 12 residues. Trimming took off 6 bases at V and 4 bases at J, with 12 bases between the two ends. The CDR3 region is CSALGGGTEAFF. The CDR3 region has the DNA TGCAGTGCGCTGGGAGGTGGCACTGAAGCTTTCTTT.

The chain joins TRBV9 to TRBJ2-5; maybe TRBD1 (6 bases). The germline CDR1 and CDR2 sequences are SGDLS and YYNGEE. V lost 2 bases and J 7 bases, leaving 18 bases between the germline ends. The CDR3 contains 15 residues. The CDR3 DNA sequence: TGTGCCAGCAGCGTCGGGTCCCTAGAAGGGGGGACCCAGTACTTC. This gives the protein CASSVGSLEGGTQYF.

CDR3 sequence (DNA): TGTGCCAGCAGGGCAGATGGTGGCTACACCTTC. This codes for CASRADGGYTF. The V call is TRBV2, the J call TRBJ1-2; D ambiguous. The germline gives CDR1 SNHLY, CDR2 FYNNEI. This CDR3 is built from 11 residues. V dropped 6 bases and J dropped 7 bases, with 9 bases sitting between them.

This chain uses TRBV30 with TRBJ1-4, with 9 nucleotides matching TRBD1. CDR3 length equals 15 residues. The V and J ends lost 2 bases and 8 bases, in that order; junction bases with no gene match: 9. Looked up from germline, CDR1 is GTSNPN and CDR2 is SVGIG (reference sequence). The CDR3 sequence is CAWSTPGTGHEKLFF. The CDR3 coding sequence is TGTGCCTGGAGTACCCCCGGGACAGGGCACGAAAAACTGTTTTTT. Full variable domain (rest looked up from reference TRBV30 and TRBJ1-4): SQTIHQWPATLVQPVGSPLSLECTVEGTSNPNLYWYRQAAGRGLQLLFYSVGIGQISSEVPQNLSASRPQDRQFILSSKKLLLSDSGFYLCAWSTPGTGHEKLFFGSGTQLSVL.

The V gene is TRBV25-1, the J gene TRBJ1-1; D is unclear. Trimming left V 4 bases short and J 10 bases short, with 13 bases between. Per germline, CDR1 MGHDK and CDR2 SYGVNS. There are 12 residues in the CDR3. Written as DNA, the CDR3 is TGTGCCAGCAGTGCTGGGCGGGTGAGAGCTTTCTTT. Its translation is CASSAGRVRAFF.

The chain carries TRBV3-1 and TRBJ2-6, with D hard to call. CDR1 and CDR2 (germline): LGHDT, YNNKEL (reference sequence). There are 15 residues in the CDR3. Between the trimmed V and J ends, which lost 2 bases and 2 bases, there was a span of 7 bases. CDR3 protein: CASSQRAPGANVLTF. The CDR3 DNA reads TGTGCCAGCAGCCAAAGGGCCCCTGGGGCCAACGTCCTGACTTTC.

This chain links TRBV3-1 with TRBJ1-1; TRBD1 is a possible D gene (6 bases). The CDR3 has 14 amino acids. Germline V gives CDR1 LGHDT, CDR2 YNNKEL (reference sequence). Trimming removed 4 bases from V and 4 bases from J, with 13 bases in between. Here the CDR3 reads CASSRQAGSTEAFF. CDR3 bases: TGTGCCAGCAGCCGACAGGCGGGTAGCACTGAAGCTTTCTTT.

The chain has TRBV18 and TRBJ2-2, with no clear D. V lost 7 bases to trimming and J lost 2 bases, with 8 bases between them. Germline-derived CDR1 and CDR2 are KGHSH and LQKENI. The CDR3 spans 13 residues. This chain's CDR3 is CASWQPNTGELFF. CDR3 nucleotide sequence: TGTGCCAGCTGGCAGCCAAACACCGGGGAGCTGTTTTTT.

The chain combines TRBV19 with TRBJ1-4, with D hard to call. There are 15 residues in the CDR3. Per germline, CDR1 LNHDA and CDR2 SQIVND (reference sequence). V gave up 3 bases and J gave up 7 bases, with 15 bases separating them. CDR3 protein: CASSIGRLKGEKLFF. The CDR3 coding sequence is TGTGCCAGTAGTATCGGGAGGCTGAAGGGTGAAAAACTGTTTTTT.

This chain links TRBV7-9 with TRBJ2-2; no definite D call. Germline V CDR1 and CDR2: SEHNR, FQNEAQ (reference sequence). The CDR3 has 12 residues. The V gene lost 5 bases and the J gene lost 6 bases, with 7 bases spanning the gap. The CDR3 DNA reads as TGTGCCAGCAGCCGCATGCCCGGGGAGCTGTTTTTT. This codes for CASSRMPGELFF.

This chain joins TRBV20-1 and TRBJ1-2; D uncertain. The CDR3 extends over 12 amino acids. Trimming removed 1 base at V and 4 bases at J, with 7 bases between. Germline assignment: CDR1 DFQATT and CDR2 SNEGSKA (reference sequence). This CDR3 is CSARVLPYGYTF. The DNA for the CDR3 is TGCAGTGCTAGAGTGCTCCCCTATGGCTACACCTTC.

V usage is TRBV6-6 and J usage is TRBJ1-1; 8 bases map to TRBD1. Per germline, CDR1 MNHNY and CDR2 SVGAGI (reference sequence). The trim removed 8 bases at V and 2 bases at J, leaving 10 bases unmatched. This CDR3 comprises 15 residues. The CDR3 loop reads CASGVKDRANTEAFF. CDR3 nucleotides: TGTGCCAGCGGCGTCAAGGACAGGGCTAACACTGAAGCTTTCTTT.

The chain joins TRBV29-1 to TRBJ1-1; no reliable D call. V was cut by 3 bases and J by 1 base, with 9 bases left in between. The CDR3 runs to 13 residues. Germline values: CDR1 SQVTM, CDR2 ANQGSEA. This chain's CDR3 is CSVDVQANTEAFF. CDR3 sequence (DNA): TGCAGCGTTGATGTCCAAGCGAACACTGAAGCTTTCTTT. Supplemented by reference TRBV29-1 and TRBJ1-1, the full variable domain reads SAVISQKPSRDICQRGTSLTIQCQVDSQVTMMFWYRQQPGQSLTLIATANQGSEATYESGFVIDKFPISRPNLTFSTLTVSNMSPEDSSIYLCSVDVQANTEAFFGQGTRLTVV.

The V gene is TRBV3-1, the J gene TRBJ1-1, with unresolved D. Germline V gene data show CDR1 as LGHDT and CDR2 as YNNKEL (reference sequence). Deletions cut 5 bases from V and 4 bases from J, with 8 bases between. This CDR3 is 12 amino acids long. The CDR3 region is CASSGRSTEAFF. The CDR3 DNA reads TGTGCCAGCAGCGGTCGGAGCACTGAAGCTTTCTTT.

The chain links TRBV28 to TRBJ2-7; 13 positions agree with TRBD2. The trim removed 6 bases at V and 6 bases at J, leaving 8 bases unmatched. Looked up from germline, CDR1 is MDHEN and CDR2 is SYDVKM. The CDR3 runs to 15 residues. CDR3 coding DNA: TGTGCCAGCAGACGAAGACTAGCGGGGGGCTCCGAGCAGTACTTC. This encodes CASRRRLAGGSEQYF.

J is TRBJ2-1 and V is TRBV7-8, with D maybe TRBD2 (7 bases). The CDR3 sequence is 15 residues long. CDR1 SGHVS and CDR2 FQNEAQ come from the germline V gene. V was cut by 6 bases and J by 2 bases, with 14 bases left in between. The CDR3 region has the DNA TGTGCCAGCAGAGAGGGGGGGCAGGCCTACAATGAGCAGTTCTTC. This gives the protein CASREGGQAYNEQFF.

V is TRBV2 and J is TRBJ1-2, with 7 positions matching TRBD1. The CDR3 has 13 amino acids. The J segment lost 6 bases and the V segment lost 6 bases, leaving 7 bases of the junction unmatched. CDR1 and CDR2 (germline): SNHLY, FYNNEI. CDR3 region: CASSVTGSDGYTF. The CDR3 DNA reads TGTGCCAGCAGCGTGACAGGGTCGGATGGCTACACCTTC.

The genes are TRBV30 and TRBJ1-2; D is unresolved. Germline V CDR1 and CDR2: GTSNPN, SVGIG (reference sequence). This CDR3 has 11 amino acids. V was pared by 5 bases and J by 5 bases, with 9 bases between. The CDR3 sequence is CAWRPFYGYTF. The CDR3 coding sequence is TGTGCCTGGCGTCCCTTTTATGGCTACACCTTC.

The V and J genes are TRBV6-1 and TRBJ1-3; no reliable D call. CDR3 length equals 16 residues. Trimming took 8 bases from V and 0 from J, leaving 17 bases between them. Germline-derived CDR1 and CDR2 are MNHNS and SASEGT. The CDR3 sequence: CASGGVGSLSGNTIYF. As DNA, the CDR3 is TGTGCCAGCGGAGGAGTCGGCAGCCTCTCTGGAAACACCATATATTTT.

The V call is TRBV7-6, the J call TRBJ2-7, with a possible D match to TRBD1 (6 bases). The germline V and J ends were trimmed by 5 bases and 5 bases, with 10 bases remaining between them. The CDR3 has 12 amino acids. CDR1 and CDR2 (germline): SGHVS, FNYEAQ. The CDR3 is CASSPGHHEQYF. DNA for the CDR3: TGTGCCAGCAGCCCGGGACACCACGAGCAGTACTTC.

The genes are TRBV2 and TRBJ1-5, with D unclear. Trimming pared 3 bases from V and 9 bases from J, leaving 6 bases between. This CDR3 is built from 11 residues. CDR1 is SNHLY, CDR2 FYNNEI, per germline. This chain's CDR3 is CASSEHGPQHF. The CDR3 nucleotides are TGTGCCAGCAGTGAGCACGGGCCCCAGCATTTT.

The V call is TRBV29-1, the J call TRBJ2-7; possibly TRBD2 for D (7 bases). Germline V gives CDR1 SQVTM, CDR2 ANQGSEA. The CDR3 totals 12 residues. V lost 7 bases and J lost 4, with 14 bases in between. CDR3 loop: CSAGGRAYEQYF. The DNA for the CDR3 is TGCAGCGCGGGGGGCAGGGCTTACGAGCAGTACTTC.

The chain links TRBV18 to TRBJ1-4; unclear D gene. V lost 2 bases, J lost 7 bases, and 11 bases lay in between. The CDR3 sequence is 14 residues long. CDR1 and CDR2 (germline): KGHSH, LQKENI. CDR3: CASSPGLSGEKLFF. In nucleotides, the CDR3 is TGTGCCAGCTCACCAGGGCTCAGCGGTGAAAAACTGTTTTTT.

There are a few counts of this clonotype. The chain employs TRBV12-3 or TRBV12-4 and TRBJ2-7; TRBD2 is a possible D gene (5 bases). V lost 4 bases, J lost 4 bases, and 8 bases lay in between. The CDR3 runs to 12 residues. In DNA, the CDR3 is TGTGCCAGCAGTTCCCGGGGATACGAGCAGTACTTC. Translating gives CASSSRGYEQYF.

This clonotype was seen just once. This chain connects TRBV4-1 to TRBJ2-1, with 11 bases lining up with TRBD2. The V gene end was trimmed by 1 base and the J gene end by 5 bases; junction bases not matched to a gene: 4. Germline V lookup: CDR1 MGHRA, CDR2 YSYEKL. CDR3 length: 16 residues. The DNA of the CDR3 is TGCGCCAGCAGCCAAGGCCGACTAGCGGGGAACAATGAGCAGTTCTTC. Protein product: CASSQGRLAGNNEQFF.

The V call is TRBV5-1, the J call TRBJ2-2; D ambiguous. Germline loops: CDR1 SGHRS, CDR2 YFSETQ. The ends were cut back, 5 bases at V and 13 bases at J, with 15 bases in the middle. This CDR3 spans 12 amino acids. As DNA, the CDR3 is TGCGCCAGCAGTCCCCCGGGTCTCGGGCTGTTTTTT. It specifies CASSPPGLGLFF.

The chain employs TRBV30 and TRBJ1-1; D gene uncertain. The V end lost 5 bases, the J end lost 1 base, and 14 bases lay between the germline ends. The CDR3 contains 14 residues. Germline V lookup: CDR1 GTSNPN, CDR2 SVGIG (reference sequence). Written as DNA, the CDR3 is TGTGCCTGGGTTTTCCGACGGGCGAACACTGAAGCTTTCTTT. As protein: CAWVFRRANTEAFF.